Listed below are T cell receptor beta chains from one sample, sequenced in a study of cytotoxic CD8 clonotypes in ibrutinib-treated CLL. Sequencing used immunoSEQ multiplex PCR; TCRdb keeps in-frame clones, though not all of them. This sample has over 130,000 clones; more than 70% occur once, and the top ten carry roughly 7.6%. Sequenced material: PBMCs, taken after 36 months of ibrutinib treatment. The receptors were sampled from a human donor with chronic lymphocytic leukemia. The CDR3 runs from the conserved cysteine through the conserved F or W. D genes are given only for firm matches. Size values are once, few and many counts, or a class for expanded clones, and some rows have none.

cdr3_nt: TGTGCCAGCACCAACCCCCTCGGAAGCCCTCTTTCTGGGGCCAACGTCCTGACTTTC; cdr3_aa: CASTNPLGSPLSGANVLTF; v_call: TRBV7-9; j_call: TRBJ2-6; clone_size: NA; d_call: NA
cdr3_nt: TGTGCCAGCAAACCCGGGACTAGCGGGGGATACGAGCAGTACTTC; cdr3_aa: CASKPGTSGGYEQYF; v_call: TRBV27; j_call: TRBJ2-7; clone_size: NA; d_call: TRBD2
cdr3_nt: TGTGCCAGCAGTTTGTGGTCCGGGGGGTCCAATGAGCAGTTCTTC; cdr3_aa: CASSLWSGGSNEQFF; v_call: TRBV28; j_call: TRBJ2-1; clone_size: NA; d_call: TRBD2
cdr3_nt: TGTGCCAGCTCCCTTGGACAGGGAAGAGGGAATTCACCCCTCCACTTT; cdr3_aa: CASSLGQGRGNSPLHF; v_call: TRBV18; j_call: TRBJ1-6; clone_size: NA; d_call: TRBD1
cdr3_nt: TGTGCCAGCTCACCCTCCGAGAGCACAGATACGCAGTATTTT; cdr3_aa: CASSPSESTDTQYF; v_call: TRBV18; j_call: TRBJ2-3; clone_size: NA; d_call: NA
cdr3_nt: TGTGCCAGCAAAGGGGGACAGGGGGCGGAGTATGGCTACACCTTC; cdr3_aa: CASKGGQGAEYGYTF; v_call: TRBV28; j_call: TRBJ1-2; clone_size: NA; d_call: TRBD1
cdr3_nt: TGTGCCAGCAGCAAACTGGGACCGAATTCACCCCTCCACTTT; cdr3_aa: CASSKLGPNSPLHF; v_call: TRBV7-9; j_call: TRBJ1-6; clone_size: few; d_call: NA
cdr3_nt: TGTGCCAGCAGTTTATGGTCCTTATACAGCGGTGTTGGCTACACCTTC; cdr3_aa: CASSLWSLYSGVGYTF; v_call: TRBV28; j_call: TRBJ1-2; clone_size: once; d_call: NA
cdr3_nt: TGCAGTGCTCGAATCAGGGAGACCCAGTACTTC; cdr3_aa: CSARIRETQYF; v_call: TRBV20-1; j_call: TRBJ2-5; clone_size: NA; d_call: NA
cdr3_nt: TGTGCCAGCAGCTTGTCCAGGGAAGCTAAATACAATGAGCAGTTCTTC; cdr3_aa: CASSLSREAKYNEQFF; v_call: TRBV5-6; j_call: TRBJ2-1; clone_size: NA; d_call: NA
cdr3_nt: TGTGCCAGCAGGAGTGCAGGCAACACCGGGGAGCTGTTTTTT; cdr3_aa: CASRSAGNTGELFF; v_call: TRBV2; j_call: TRBJ2-2; clone_size: NA; d_call: NA
cdr3_nt: TGTGCCAGCAGCAGGGGGGTGACAATTCGTGCAGATACGCAGTATTTT; cdr3_aa: CASSRGVTIRADTQYF; v_call: TRBV5-6; j_call: TRBJ2-3; clone_size: NA; d_call: NA
cdr3_nt: TGTGCCACCAGCCCAAGGGCCGCCACAGATACGCAGTATTTT; cdr3_aa: CATSPRAATDTQYF; v_call: TRBV15; j_call: TRBJ2-3; clone_size: NA; d_call: NA
cdr3_nt: TGTGCCAGCTCACCAGATCTACAACTGAACTATGGCTACACCTTC; cdr3_aa: CASSPDLQLNYGYTF; v_call: TRBV18; j_call: TRBJ1-2; clone_size: NA; d_call: NA
cdr3_nt: TGCGCCAGCCTGTATTTGGTCGCGTCAACTAATGAAAAACTGTTTTTT; cdr3_aa: CASLYLVASTNEKLFF; v_call: TRBV5-1; j_call: TRBJ1-4; clone_size: NA; d_call: NA
cdr3_nt: TGTGCCAGCAGACGTCAGGGGGCCACCGATGAGCAGTTCTTC; cdr3_aa: CASRRQGATDEQFF; v_call: TRBV6-5; j_call: TRBJ2-1; clone_size: NA; d_call: TRBD1
cdr3_nt: TGTGCCAGCTCACCCGGGACAGGGGACTATGGCTACACCTTC; cdr3_aa: CASSPGTGDYGYTF; v_call: TRBV18; j_call: TRBJ1-2; clone_size: NA; d_call: TRBD1
cdr3_nt: TGTGCCAGCAGCCCCCCCGGGCCTCAAGAGACCCAGTACTTC; cdr3_aa: CASSPPGPQETQYF; v_call: TRBV5-4; j_call: TRBJ2-5; clone_size: NA; d_call: NA
cdr3_nt: TGCGCCAGCAGCTTGCCCAGCTACGAGCAGTACTTC; cdr3_aa: CASSLPSYEQYF; v_call: TRBV5-1; j_call: TRBJ2-7; clone_size: NA; d_call: NA
cdr3_nt: TGCGCCAGCAGCTTCTCGGGGGCTGGAAACACCATATATTTT; cdr3_aa: CASSFSGAGNTIYF; v_call: TRBV5-1; j_call: TRBJ1-3; clone_size: NA; d_call: NA
cdr3_nt: TGTGCCATCAGTGAGCGGGATAAACTGTTTTTT; cdr3_aa: CAISERDKLFF; v_call: TRBV10-3; j_call: TRBJ1-4; clone_size: NA; d_call: NA
cdr3_nt: TGTGCCAGCAGCACCTCCATGACAGGGATTATAATCAAGGATGAGCAGTTCTTC; cdr3_aa: CASSTSMTGIIIKDEQFF; v_call: TRBV28; j_call: TRBJ2-1; clone_size: NA; d_call: TRBD1
cdr3_nt: TGTGCCAGTAAGGACAGGGGAACTAACTATGGCTACACCTTC; cdr3_aa: CASKDRGTNYGYTF; v_call: TRBV19; j_call: TRBJ1-2; clone_size: NA; d_call: TRBD1